This T cell receptor (beta chain) was sequenced for a study of response to subunit inactivated influenza vaccine. In germline, CDR1 is SGHAT, CDR2 FQNNGV. J was trimmed by 1 base and V by 5 bases; bases with no gene match: 7. The CDR3 loop spans 16 amino acids. One entry per CDR3 protein, called by TCRdb with MiXCR from the RT-PCR reads. The sample includes almost 600,000 distinct CDR3 sequences, 12% to 15% of them seen just once. This chain links TRBV11-2 with TRBJ2-3; 9 nucleotides line up with TRBD1. Source: PBMCs from blood, taken about 12 days after vaccination. The source is a man over 45 who received an inactivated influenza vaccine. The CDR3 region is CASSVTGGRGTDTQYF. CDR3 DNA: TGTGCCAGCAGCGTTACAGGGGGCAGGGGCACAGATACGCAGTATTTT.